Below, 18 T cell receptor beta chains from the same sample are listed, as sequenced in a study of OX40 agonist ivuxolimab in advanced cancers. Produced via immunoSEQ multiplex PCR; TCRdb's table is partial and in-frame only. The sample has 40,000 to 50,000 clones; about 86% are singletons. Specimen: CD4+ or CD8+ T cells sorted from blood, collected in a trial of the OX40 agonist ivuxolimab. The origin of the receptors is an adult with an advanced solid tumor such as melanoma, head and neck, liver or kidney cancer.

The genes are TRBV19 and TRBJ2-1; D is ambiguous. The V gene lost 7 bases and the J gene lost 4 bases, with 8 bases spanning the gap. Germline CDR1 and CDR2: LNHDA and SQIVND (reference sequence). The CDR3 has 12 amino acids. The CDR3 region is CASKSRYNEQFF. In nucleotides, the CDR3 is TGTGCCAGTAAATCGCGATACAATGAGCAGTTCTTC.

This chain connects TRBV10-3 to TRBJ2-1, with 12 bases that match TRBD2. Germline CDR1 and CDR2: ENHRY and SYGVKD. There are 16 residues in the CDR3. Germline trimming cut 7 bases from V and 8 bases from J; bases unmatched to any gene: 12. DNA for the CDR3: TGTGCCATCACGAGTGGTGCTAGCGGGAGGGTTGATGAGCAGTTCTTC. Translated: CAITSGASGRVDEQFF.

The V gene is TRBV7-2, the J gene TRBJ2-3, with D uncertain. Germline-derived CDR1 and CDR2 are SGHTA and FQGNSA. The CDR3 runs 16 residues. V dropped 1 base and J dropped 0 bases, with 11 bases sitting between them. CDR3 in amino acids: CASSLGLGLSTDTQYF. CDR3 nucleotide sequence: TGTGCCAGCAGCTTAGGGCTAGGGCTTAGCACAGATACGCAGTATTTT.

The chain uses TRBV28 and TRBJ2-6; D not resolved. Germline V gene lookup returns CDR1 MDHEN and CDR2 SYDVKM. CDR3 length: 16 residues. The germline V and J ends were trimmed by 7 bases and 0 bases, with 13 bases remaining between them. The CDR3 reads CASKEHQDSGANVLTF. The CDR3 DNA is TGTGCCAGCAAAGAGCATCAGGACTCTGGGGCCAACGTCCTGACTTTC.

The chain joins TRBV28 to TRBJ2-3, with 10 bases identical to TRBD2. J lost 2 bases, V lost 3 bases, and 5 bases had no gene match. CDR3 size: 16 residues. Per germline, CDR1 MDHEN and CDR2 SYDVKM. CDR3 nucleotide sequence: TGTGCCAGCAGTTTTGTAGCGGGGGGACCCACAGATACGCAGTATTTT. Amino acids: CASSFVAGGPTDTQYF.

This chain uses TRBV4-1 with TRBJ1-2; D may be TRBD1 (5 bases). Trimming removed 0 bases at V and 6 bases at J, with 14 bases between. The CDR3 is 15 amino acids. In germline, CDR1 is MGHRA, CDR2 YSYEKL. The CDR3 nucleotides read TGCGCCAGCAGCCAAGAGGTTCAGGGAGGAAATGGCTACACCTTC. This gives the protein CASSQEVQGGNGYTF.

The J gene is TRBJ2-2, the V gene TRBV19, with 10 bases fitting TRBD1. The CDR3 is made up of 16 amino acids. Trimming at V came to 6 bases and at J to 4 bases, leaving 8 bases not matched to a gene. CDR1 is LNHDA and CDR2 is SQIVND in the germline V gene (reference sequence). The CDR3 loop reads CASSRKGQGSTGELFF. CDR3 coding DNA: TGTGCCAGTAGCCGAAAGGGACAGGGGTCCACCGGGGAGCTGTTTTTT.

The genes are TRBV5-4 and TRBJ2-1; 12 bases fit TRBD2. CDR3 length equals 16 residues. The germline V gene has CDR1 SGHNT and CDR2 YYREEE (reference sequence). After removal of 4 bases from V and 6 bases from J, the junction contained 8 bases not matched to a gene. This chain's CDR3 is CASSPSRLAGVNEQFF. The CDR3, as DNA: TGTGCCAGCAGCCCCAGTCGACTAGCGGGAGTCAATGAGCAGTTCTTC.

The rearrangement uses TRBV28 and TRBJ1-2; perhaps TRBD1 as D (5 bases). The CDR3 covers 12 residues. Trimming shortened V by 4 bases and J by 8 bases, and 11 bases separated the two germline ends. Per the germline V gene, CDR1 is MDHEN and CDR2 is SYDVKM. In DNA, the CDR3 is TGTGCCAGCAGTTCCCACGGGGGGGGCTACACCTTC. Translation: CASSSHGGGYTF.

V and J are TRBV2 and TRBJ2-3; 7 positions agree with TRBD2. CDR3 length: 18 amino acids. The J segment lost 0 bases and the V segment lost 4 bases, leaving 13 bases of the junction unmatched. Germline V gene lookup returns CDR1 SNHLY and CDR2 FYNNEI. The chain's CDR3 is CASSVRRRGKSSTDTQYF. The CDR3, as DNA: TGTGCCAGCAGTGTAAGGCGGCGGGGGAAATCTAGCACAGATACGCAGTATTTT.

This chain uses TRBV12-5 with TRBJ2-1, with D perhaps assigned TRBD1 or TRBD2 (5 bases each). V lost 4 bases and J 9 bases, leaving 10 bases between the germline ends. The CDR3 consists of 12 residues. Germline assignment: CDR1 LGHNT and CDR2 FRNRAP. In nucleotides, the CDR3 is TGTGCTAGTGGTTCCTACGGGGCTGAGCAGTTCTTC. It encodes CASGSYGAEQFF.

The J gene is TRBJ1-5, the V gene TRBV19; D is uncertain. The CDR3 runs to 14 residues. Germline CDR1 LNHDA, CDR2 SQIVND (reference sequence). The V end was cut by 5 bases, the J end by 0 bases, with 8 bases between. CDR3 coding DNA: TGTGCCAGTAGTTCCGGGTTTAGCAATCAGCCCCAGCATTTT. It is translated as CASSSGFSNQPQHF.

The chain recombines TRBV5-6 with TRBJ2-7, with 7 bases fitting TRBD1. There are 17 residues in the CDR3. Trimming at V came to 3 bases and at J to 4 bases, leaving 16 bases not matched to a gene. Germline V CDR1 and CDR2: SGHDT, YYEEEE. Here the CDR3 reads CASSSAGTEGDRYEQYF. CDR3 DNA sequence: TGTGCCAGCAGCTCCGCCGGGACAGAGGGAGATCGTTACGAGCAGTACTTC.

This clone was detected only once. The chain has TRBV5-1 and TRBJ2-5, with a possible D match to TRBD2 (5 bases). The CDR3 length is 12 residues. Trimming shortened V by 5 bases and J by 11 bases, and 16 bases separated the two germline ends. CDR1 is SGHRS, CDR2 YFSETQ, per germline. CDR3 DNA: TGCGCCAGCAGTTATGTAGGGTGGGAGCAGTACTTC. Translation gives CASSYVGWEQYF.

For the CDR3, the DNA is TGTGCCAGCAGCCCCCCAGCCAGGGTACGCACTGAAGCTTTCTTT. Amino acid sequence: CASSPPARVRTEAFF. This chain connects TRBV9 to TRBJ1-1, with D possibly TRBD1 on 5 matching bases. Per the germline V gene, CDR1 is SGDLS and CDR2 is YYNGEE. The length of the CDR3 is 15 residues. Between the trimmed V and J ends, which lost 4 bases and 4 bases, there was a span of 17 bases.

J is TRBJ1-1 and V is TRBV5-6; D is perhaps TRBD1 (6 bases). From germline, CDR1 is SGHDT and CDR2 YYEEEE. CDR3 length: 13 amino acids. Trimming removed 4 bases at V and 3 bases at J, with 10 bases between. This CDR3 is CASSRTVDTEAFF. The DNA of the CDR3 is TGTGCCAGCAGCCGGACAGTGGACACTGAAGCTTTCTTT.

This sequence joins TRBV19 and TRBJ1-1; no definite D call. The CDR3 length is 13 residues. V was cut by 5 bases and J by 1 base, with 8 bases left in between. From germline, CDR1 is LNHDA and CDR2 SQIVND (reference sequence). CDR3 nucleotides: TGTGCCAGTAGTGAGGTGGGGAACACTGAAGCTTTCTTT. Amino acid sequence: CASSEVGNTEAFF.

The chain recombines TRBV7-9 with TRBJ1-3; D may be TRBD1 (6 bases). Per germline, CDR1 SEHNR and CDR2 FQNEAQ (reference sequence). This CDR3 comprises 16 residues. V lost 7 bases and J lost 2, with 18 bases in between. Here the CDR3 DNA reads TGTGCCAGCACCGTACTTAGTGGGGGCCCTGGAAACACCATATATTTT. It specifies CASTVLSGGPGNTIYF. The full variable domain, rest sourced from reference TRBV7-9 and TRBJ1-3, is DTGVSQNPRHKITKRGQNVTFRCDPISEHNRLYWYRQTLGQGPEFLTYFQNEAQLEKSRLLSDRFSAERPKGSFSTLEIQRTEQGDSAMYLCASTVLSGGPGNTIYFGEGSWLTVV.